This TCR beta chain appears in the sequencing data of a study of blood T cell repertoires in COVID-19. Study-level information: Researchers got acute and convalescent COVID-19 samples from the United States, Italy and Spain. T cells, B-cell-depleted T cells, or PBMCs provided the cDNA or gDNA that served as material.

Per the study methods: Nucleated cell counts were estimated from reference gene primer amplification. Using immunoSEQ multiplex PCR, the repertoire was profiled, and TCRdb retains in-frame clones only, with some absent. V and J calls and clone size follow that table, whereas D and trimming were derived from the DNA. This sample has about 230,000 clones, with 75% to 90% found just once. V shed 6 bases, J shed 4 bases, and the junction held 7 bases outside the gene matches. The CDR3 is 15 amino acids. Germline-derived CDR1 and CDR2 are LGHDT and YNNKEL (reference sequence). Material for sequencing was peripheral blood. The J gene is TRBJ2-5, the V gene TRBV3-1 (or the pseudogene TRBV3-2), with TRBD2 matching over 11 bases. This sequence originates from a woman between 65 and 79 years old with active or convalescent COVID-19. CDR3 nucleotide sequence: TGTGCCAGCAGACGACTAGCGGGGTCGGGAGAGACCCAGTACTTC. It specifies CASRRLAGSGETQYF.